A selection of T cell receptor beta chains follows, all from one sample in a study of T cell repertoires in cytomegalovirus infection. TCRdb reprocessed the reads with MiXCR, giving one entry per CDR3 protein. The sample includes a few hundred thousand distinct CDR3 sequences, 26% of them seen just once. The sample was PBMCs. The source of these receptors is a human donor in good health (CMV status not recorded). Some clones in this sample may be carry-over from other donors' samples. The CDR3 runs from the conserved cysteine through the conserved F or W. A D gene is named only where the DNA matches it firmly. Clone size, where shown, is once, few, many, or a class for clones that have expanded.

v_call	clone_size	j_call	d_call	cdr3_nt	cdr3_aa
TRBV5-1	NA	TRBJ2-5	NA	TGCGCCAGCAGCCCCGGGAGTTCCCAAGAGACCCAGTACTTC	CASSPGSSQETQYF
TRBV7-3	NA	TRBJ2-3	TRBD2	TGTGCCAGCAGCTCCCTAGCGGGAGGCCGCACAGATACGCGGTATTTT	CASSSLAGGRTDTRYF
TRBV20-1	NA	TRBJ2-3	TRBD1	TGCAGTGCTAGGGGGGACAGGGTCACAGATACGCAGTATTTT	CSARGDRVTDTQYF
TRBV7-8	many	TRBJ2-5	TRBD2	TGTGCCAGCAGCTTAGTACTAGCGGGAGTGGAGACCCAGTACTTC	CASSLVLAGVETQYF
TRBV7-9	few	TRBJ2-6	NA	TGTGCCAGCAGCGCCTCTACGGCACCTGGGGCCAACGTCCTGACTTTC	CASSASTAPGANVLTF
TRBV29-1	few	TRBJ1-5	NA	TGCAGCGTGCAAAAAAATAGCAATCAGCCCCAGCATTTT	CSVQKNSNQPQHF
TRBV11-2	many	TRBJ2-1	TRBD2	TGTGCCAGCAGCTTATCCCTACTAGCGGGAGTAGGCAATGAGCAGTTCTTC	CASSLSLLAGVGNEQFF
TRBV19	NA	TRBJ1-1	NA	TGTGCCAGCGGTGGAACAGGGTACCACACTGAAGCTTTCTTT	CASGGTGYHTEAFF
TRBV6-5	once	TRBJ1-4	NA	TGTGCCAGCAGTGATAACAGGGCGGGAAATGAAAAACTGTTTTTT	CASSDNRAGNEKLFF
TRBV28	once	TRBJ1-1	TRBD1	TGTGCCAGCAGTCCATCGACAGGGGCTGGAACTGAAGCTTTCTTT	CASSPSTGAGTEAFF
TRBV7-9	NA	TRBJ2-3	NA	TGTGCCAGCAGGAACAGGGATTCGACAGATACGCAGTATTTT	CASRNRDSTDTQYF
TRBV12-3/TRBV12-4	many	TRBJ1-5	NA	TGTGCCAGCAGTTTAGAGCATCAGCCCCAGCATTTT	CASSLEHQPQHF
TRBV5-1	NA	TRBJ1-2	TRBD1	TGCGCCAGCAGCGGACAGGGGGAGGCTTTCCCTGGCTACACCTTC	CASSGQGEAFPGYTF
TRBV12-3/TRBV12-4	few	TRBJ1-2	NA	TGTGCCAGCAGCCCAGAGGGGGGAGGCTACACCTTC	CASSPEGGGYTF
TRBV6-1	many	TRBJ1-5	NA	TGTGCCAGCAGTTCCCAGGGGAGCAATCAGCCCCAGCATTTT	CASSSQGSNQPQHF
TRBV28	NA	TRBJ1-2	NA	TGTGCCAGCAGTTTGAGGGACCGAGCCGACTATGGCTACACCTTC	CASSLRDRADYGYTF
TRBV4-1	NA	TRBJ1-6	NA	TGCGCCAGCAGCCAAGAGGGGGGTTTCCTAAATTCACCCCTCCACTTT	CASSQEGGFLNSPLHF
TRBV19	NA	TRBJ1-4	NA	TGTGCCAGTAGTGACAAAAGGAAGGACCTGAGCGAAAAACTGTTTTTT	CASSDKRKDLSEKLFF
TRBV6-2/TRBV6-3	NA	TRBJ2-2	TRBD2	TGTGCCAGCAGAGCGACTAGCGCGAACACCGGGGAGCTGTTTTTT	CASRATSANTGELFF
TRBV5-1	NA	TRBJ1-5	TRBD1	TGCGCCAGCAGCTACACAGGGGCTCCCGGGCAGCCCCAGCATTTT	CASSYTGAPGQPQHF
TRBV7-2	many	TRBJ2-1	NA	TGTGCCAGCAGCTTCTACGACATTACCTACAATGAGCAGTTCTTC	CASSFYDITYNEQFF
TRBV7-2	NA	TRBJ2-7	NA	TGTGCCAGCAGTTATGGGCCAGGCGGGCTCGAGCAGTACTTC	CASSYGPGGLEQYF
TRBV7-9	many	TRBJ2-3	NA	TGTGCCAGCAGCTTAGAGACAGGTCTACTCACAGATACGCAGTATTTT	CASSLETGLLTDTQYF
TRBV6-1	NA	TRBJ2-3	TRBD1	TGTGCCAGCAGATTCGCCGGGACAGGGTTGGGCACAGATACGCAGTATTTT	CASRFAGTGLGTDTQYF
TRBV28	NA	TRBJ2-1	TRBD2	TGTGCCAGCAAGGGACTAGCCTACAATGAGCAGTTCTTC	CASKGLAYNEQFF
TRBV7-2	many	TRBJ1-2	NA	TGTGCCAGCAGCTTAGGGGGGACGTACTATGGCTACACCTTC	CASSLGGTYYGYTF
TRBV7-3	NA	TRBJ2-3	NA	TGTGCCAGCCGGCGGACTAGCACAGATACGCAGTATTTT	CASRRTSTDTQYF
TRBV4-1	few	TRBJ2-5	NA	TGCGCCAGCAGCCAAGATCCGGGAGAAGAGACCCAGTACTTC	CASSQDPGEETQYF
TRBV12-3/TRBV12-4	few	TRBJ2-3	NA	TGTGCCAGCAGGGGACTGGGGACAGATACGCAGTATTTT	CASRGLGTDTQYF
TRBV12-3/TRBV12-4	NA	TRBJ1-1	NA	TGTGCCAGCAGTTTCTGGAGGGGGAACACTGAAGCTTTCTTT	CASSFWRGNTEAFF
TRBV13	few	TRBJ1-1	NA	TGTGCCAGCAGCTCAAACAGCGTCGGTACTGAAGCTTTCTTT	CASSSNSVGTEAFF
TRBV11-2	NA	TRBJ2-4	NA	TGTGCCAGCAGCTCACTCGCGGCTGGGACCTGGAACATTCAGTACTTC	CASSSLAAGTWNIQYF
TRBV7-9	NA	TRBJ1-1	NA	TGTGCCAGCAGCTTTCCGACAGAGACAGCTTTCTTT	CASSFPTETAFF
TRBV11-2	NA	TRBJ2-3	TRBD1	TGTGCCAGCAGCTTAGATCTACAGGGGGTCACAGATACGCAGTATTTT	CASSLDLQGVTDTQYF
TRBV7-9	NA	TRBJ2-5	NA	TGTGCCAGCAGCTTACGAAAGACCGCCCAAGAGACCCAGTACTTC	CASSLRKTAQETQYF
TRBV7-2	few	TRBJ2-1	TRBD2	TGTGCCAGCAGCTCTCGGACTAGCGGGAGTGGGGATGAGCAGTTCTTC	CASSSRTSGSGDEQFF
TRBV6-5	once	TRBJ1-2	TRBD1	TGTGCCAGCAGTTACGGGACAGGGAACTATGGCTACACCTTC	CASSYGTGNYGYTF
TRBV7-2	many	TRBJ2-5	TRBD2	TGTGCCAGCAGCTTAAGTAGCGGGAGGGGTAGCGAGACCCAGTACTTC	CASSLSSGRGSETQYF
TRBV7-2	few	TRBJ1-5	NA	TGTGCCAGCAGCTTAAACGGGGCAGTAAGCAATCAGCCCCAGCATTTT	CASSLNGAVSNQPQHF
TRBV7-4	few	TRBJ1-2	NA	TGTGCCAGCAGCCGAGTCTTGGGCTACACCTTC	CASSRVLGYTF
TRBV18	NA	TRBJ2-2	TRBD2	TGTGCCAGCTCACCGCGGACTAGCGGGGCGAACACCGGGGAGCTGTTTTTT	CASSPRTSGANTGELFF
TRBV11-2	many	TRBJ2-1	TRBD1	TGTGCCAGCAGCTTCCCGGGACAGATCAATGAGCAGTTCTTC	CASSFPGQINEQFF
TRBV28	NA	TRBJ1-2	NA	TGTGCCACCAACGCCGGGACGAAAGGCTACACCTTC	CATNAGTKGYTF
TRBV7-8	many	TRBJ2-1	TRBD2	TGTGCCAGCAGCTTAGGAGGACTAGCGGGAGGAAGGGGCTCCTACAATGAGCAGTTCTTC	CASSLGGLAGGRGSYNEQFF
TRBV28	few	TRBJ1-2	TRBD1	TGTGCCAGCATGGGGACAGGGACTTTTCGTGGCTACACCTTC	CASMGTGTFRGYTF
TRBV7-2	many	TRBJ2-5	TRBD1	TGTGCCAGCAGCCTCGGACGACAGGGGGCGCGGTGGGAGACCCAGTACTTC	CASSLGRQGARWETQYF
TRBV7-9	NA	TRBJ1-2	TRBD1	TGTGCCAGCAGCCCCGGGACAGACTTCAACTATGGCTACACCTTC	CASSPGTDFNYGYTF
TRBV5-6	NA	TRBJ1-1	NA	TGTGCCAGCAGCTCCAATCCCACTGAAGCTTTCTTT	CASSSNPTEAFF
TRBV28	NA	TRBJ1-2	NA	TGTGCCACAATGGTGACCGGCTATGGCTACACCTTC	CATMVTGYGYTF
TRBV12-3/TRBV12-4	few	TRBJ2-2	TRBD2	TGTGCCAGCAGTTTAGCGAGGACTAGCGGTAACACCGGGGAGCTGTTTTTT	CASSLARTSGNTGELFF
TRBV7-2	NA	TRBJ1-5	NA	TGTGCCAGCAGCTTAGAGGTCGGTTTACAGGCCCAGGGGCCCCAGCATTTT	CASSLEVGLQAQGPQHF
TRBV6-2/TRBV6-3	few	TRBJ2-7	NA	TGTGCCAGCAGTTACTGGAGCGGCGAGCAGTACTTC	CASSYWSGEQYF